This TCR beta chain stems from a study of blood T cells in healthy people across ages. The study's findings and limits: The fall in TCR beta diversity per million T cells was roughly linear with age. Long-lived donors exceeded aged donors in naive CD4+ cells and diversity.

Isolation per sample recovered at least 7 million PBMCs. V was shortened by 6 bases and J by 0 bases, with 11 bases between the two germline ends. The CDR3 is 14 residues long. This clonotype was seen more than once but under ten times. The target antigen is unknown. Primed by a sample-barcoded 5' primer and a J-beta primer mix, a second PCR proceeded for about 6 to 12 cycles. Using its own MiXCR run on the 5' RACE reads, TCRdb lists one record per CDR3 protein. The data contain around 1,900,000 distinct CDR3 sequences, 30% to 40% of them singletons. The chain has TRBV12-3 or TRBV12-4 and TRBJ1-2; possibly TRBD1 for D (5 bases). Material: blood. The TCR comes from a human donor in good health. The CDR3 DNA reads TGTGCCAGCAGAAGGGACGGATCTAACTATGGCTACACCTTC. Amino acids: CASRRDGSNYGYTF.